This T cell receptor beta chain stems from a study of T cell responses to AZD1222 COVID-19 vaccine. Study results and limitations: The peak T cell response came first, and repertoires were sampled only after it.

This clone appeared once. Its antigen is still unknown. Clones were sequenced by immunoSEQ multiplex PCR, and TCRdb holds only the in-frame ones, with some missing. Among some 180,000 clones listed, over 80% were seen once. The V gene's germline CDR1 is MNHNY and CDR2 SVGAGI (reference sequence). V was clipped by 6 bases and J by 3 bases, with 8 bases between them. CDR3 size: 13 residues. The rearrangement joins TRBV6-6 to TRBJ1-4, with a tentative D call TRBD1 (5 bases). Specimen: peripheral blood, collected on day 0 of AZD1222 vaccination. The clonotype comes from an adult in good health. As DNA, the CDR3 is TGTGCCAGCAGAGGGACCTCTAATGAAAAACTGTTTTTT. It is translated as CASRGTSNEKLFF.